Shown below are 20 T cell receptor beta chains from a single sample sequenced in a study of Tregs in tolerant kidney transplant recipients (dated by TCRdb to the late 2010s). The time point label for this specimen denotes: blood sample drawn before combined kidney and bone marrow transplant. The library came from the immunoSEQ multiplex PCR assay. As stored in TCRdb, this immuneACCESS dataset retains in-frame rearrangements with V and J assigned. A fraction of the clones does not appear; measured against another copy, unresolved V genes explain less than half of the discrepancy, and the remainder lacks a known reason. The sample table records tens of thousands of clones; over 85% of these occur just once. The ten largest make up 0.46% of the sample. The sample in question was CD4+ T cells from blood, obtained before the transplant. The receptors were sampled from a human donor who received a combined kidney and bone marrow transplant.

The rearrangement uses TRBV4-1 and TRBJ2-7, with TRBD1 identical over 7 bases. The CDR3 has 16 amino acids. Germline V gene sequence: CDR1 MGHRA, CDR2 YSYEKL. The J segment lost 9 bases and the V segment lost 0 bases, leaving 14 bases of the junction unmatched. CDR3 loop: CASSQDPADRRRGQYF. The CDR3 nucleotides read TGCGCCAGCAGCCAAGACCCAGCGGACAGGCGACGGGGGCAGTACTTC.

The J gene is TRBJ2-3, the V gene TRBV10-3; 8 bases map to TRBD2. Germline values: CDR1 ENHRY, CDR2 SYGVKD. Trimming removed 4 bases from V and 3 bases from J; junction bases left unmatched: 6. This CDR3 spans 15 amino acids. The CDR3 DNA follows: TGTGCCATCAGTGGAAGGAGCGGGAGAACAGATACGCAGTATTTT. Translation: CAISGRSGRTDTQYF.

The rearrangement uses TRBV6-6 and TRBJ2-1; D is perhaps TRBD2 (6 bases). The CDR3 spans 13 residues. V was trimmed by 5 bases and J by 2 bases, leaving 7 bases between them. CDR1 is MNHNY, CDR2 SVGAGI, per germline (reference sequence). The CDR3 region is CASSRTTYNEQFF. CDR3 coding DNA: TGTGCCAGCAGTCGGACTACCTACAATGAGCAGTTCTTC.

This clone was observed a single time. The genes are TRBV19 and TRBJ1-5, with a tentative D call TRBD1 (6 bases). Trimming pared 4 bases from V and 6 bases from J, leaving 13 bases between. The CDR3 runs 14 residues. The V gene's germline CDR1 is LNHDA and CDR2 SQIVND (reference sequence). CDR3 amino acids: CASSNNRDGQPQHF. CDR3 nucleotides: TGTGCCAGTAGTAACAACAGGGATGGTCAGCCCCAGCATTTT.

The chain recombines TRBV5-8 with TRBJ1-4; TRBD1 matches 7 bases. This CDR3 spans 15 amino acids. With 1 base clipped from V and 8 bases from J, the junction kept 8 bases outside the gene matches. The germline V gene has CDR1 SGHTS and CDR2 YDEGEE. The CDR3 spells CASSLKRGQGEKLFF. The CDR3 coding sequence is TGTGCCAGCAGCTTGAAGAGGGGGCAGGGAGAAAAACTGTTTTTT.

The chain uses TRBV29-1 and TRBJ2-7; TRBD2 matches 7 bases. Germline trimming cut 3 bases from V and 2 bases from J; bases unmatched to any gene: 4. This CDR3 is 13 amino acids long. Germline V CDR1 and CDR2: SQVTM, ANQGSEA. CDR3 in amino acids: CSVEGGSAYEQYF. As DNA, the CDR3 is TGCAGCGTTGAGGGCGGGAGCGCCTACGAGCAGTACTTC.

The CDR3 protein is CASSLRGFDYNEQFF. CDR3 sequence (DNA): TGTGCCAGCAGTTTACGAGGATTTGATTACAATGAGCAGTTCTTC. The J gene is TRBJ2-1, the V gene TRBV27; D is ambiguous. Trimming pared 2 bases from V and 4 bases from J, leaving 12 bases between. The CDR3 is made up of 15 amino acids. Germline CDR1 and CDR2: MNHEY and SMNVEV (reference sequence).

This clone was observed a handful of times. The sample contains more than one DNA sequence encoding this CDR3. The genes are TRBV28 and TRBJ1-6, with 8 nucleotides matching TRBD1. The CDR3 length is 16 residues. The junction had 7 bases not matched to a gene; V was cut back by 6 bases and J by 3 bases. Germline CDR1 MDHEN, CDR2 SYDVKM. CDR3: CASRPLGQGYNSPLHF. The CDR3, as DNA: TGTGCCAGCAGGCCGCTTGGACAGGGCTATAATTCACCCCTCCACTTT.

The V call is TRBV7-9, the J call TRBJ1-1; no reliable D call. Germline CDR1 reads SEHNR; CDR2 reads FQNEAQ (reference sequence). The CDR3 runs to 17 residues. Trimming removed 3 bases from V and 0 bases from J, with 17 bases in between. The CDR3 coding sequence is TGTGCCAGCAGCTTGGCAATGATGTCCTCCCTGAACACTGAAGCTTTCTTT. Its translation is CASSLAMMSSLNTEAFF.

V and J are TRBV5-6 and TRBJ2-7; tentatively, D is TRBD1 (6 bases). The V gene lost 1 base and the J gene lost 3 bases, with 14 bases spanning the gap. The CDR3 consists of 15 residues. Germline V lookup: CDR1 SGHDT, CDR2 YYEEEE. The CDR3 spells CASSLSSTGVYEQYF. The CDR3 coding sequence is TGTGCCAGCAGCTTGTCCTCGACAGGCGTCTACGAGCAGTACTTC.

The chain carries TRBV5-1 and TRBJ2-1, with 8 bases that match TRBD1. With V trimmed by 4 bases and J by 2 bases, 8 bases remained unmatched. Germline V gene data show CDR1 as SGHRS and CDR2 as YFSETQ. CDR3 length: 16 amino acids. The CDR3 DNA follows: TGCGCCAGCAGCGTAGGCGTCAGGGGGCCCTACAATGAGCAGTTCTTC. It yields the protein CASSVGVRGPYNEQFF.

The V call is TRBV4-3, the J call TRBJ2-5; 8 bases match TRBD1. The CDR3 loop spans 18 amino acids. Germline-derived CDR1 and CDR2 are LGHNA and YSLEER. With 3 bases clipped from V and 3 bases from J, the junction kept 15 bases outside the gene matches. As DNA, the CDR3 is TGCGCCAGCAGCCACTACACGCCGGGACAGGCGGGTGAAGAGACCCAGTACTTC. Translated, it gives CASSHYTPGQAGEETQYF.

J is TRBJ2-1 and V is TRBV5-6; D is uncertain. Trimming shortened V by 4 bases and J by 3 bases, and 8 bases separated the two germline ends. The CDR3 runs 13 residues. The germline V gene has CDR1 SGHDT and CDR2 YYEEEE. Here the CDR3 reads CASSLYRYNEQFF. CDR3 coding DNA: TGTGCCAGCAGCCTTTATCGCTACAATGAGCAGTTCTTC.

CDR3 bases: TGCGCCAGCAGCTTACCGACTAGCGGGAGGGCCGCAGATACGCAGTATTTT. It is translated as CASSLPTSGRAADTQYF. The chain has TRBV5-1 and TRBJ2-3; 14 bases align to TRBD2. This CDR3 is 17 amino acids long. With 2 bases clipped from V and 4 bases from J, the junction kept 6 bases outside the gene matches. The germline V gene has CDR1 SGHRS and CDR2 YFSETQ.

V usage is TRBV5-1 and J usage is TRBJ2-5, with 10 nucleotides matching TRBD2. With V trimmed by 5 bases and J by 2 bases, 6 bases remained unmatched. The CDR3 is 15 residues long. From germline, CDR1 is SGHRS and CDR2 YFSETQ. The CDR3: CASSGLADTQETQYF. In DNA, the CDR3 is TGCGCCAGCAGTGGACTAGCGGATACACAAGAGACCCAGTACTTC.

This chain uses TRBV7-2 with TRBJ2-3, with 12 bases lining up with TRBD2. The CDR3 totals 18 residues. Germline V gene lookup returns CDR1 SGHTA and CDR2 FQGNSA. V lost 4 bases and J lost 1; bases outside the gene matches: 9. The CDR3 DNA reads as TGTGCCAGCAGCTCCCTGGTGCTAGCGGGAGGGGGCACAGATACGCAGTATTTT. Residues: CASSSLVLAGGGTDTQYF.

The CDR3: CASRQTGRYEQYF. DNA of the CDR3: TGTGCCAGCAGACAGACAGGGAGGTACGAGCAGTACTTC. This sequence joins TRBV6-1 and TRBJ2-7, with D possibly being TRBD1 (7 bases). Between the trimmed V and J ends, which lost 6 bases and 4 bases, there was a span of 13 bases. Germline values: CDR1 MNHNS, CDR2 SASEGT. The length of the CDR3 is 13 residues.

The V call is TRBV9, the J call TRBJ2-1, with 8 bases fitting TRBD1. V dropped 3 bases and J dropped 0; count of bases not matched to a gene: 2. The CDR3 has 15 residues. Germline V gene data show CDR1 as SGDLS and CDR2 as YYNGEE. In DNA form, the CDR3 reads TGTGCCAGCAGCGAAGGGACAGGCTCCTACAATGAGCAGTTCTTC. Amino acid sequence: CASSEGTGSYNEQFF.

This clone was detected only once. The chain carries TRBV27 and TRBJ2-1; 9 bases match TRBD1. Germline trimming cut 3 bases from V and 4 bases from J; bases unmatched to any gene: 10. The CDR3 sequence is 17 residues long. The germline V gene encodes CDR1 MNHEY and CDR2 SMNVEV (reference sequence). The CDR3 DNA sequence: TGTGCCAGCAGTTTGGGGACGGACAGGGGCATTTACAATGAGCAGTTCTTC. Its protein is CASSLGTDRGIYNEQFF.

The J gene is TRBJ2-2, the V gene TRBV7-3, with a possible D match to TRBD2 (6 bases). The length of the CDR3 is 18 residues. The germline CDR1 and CDR2 sequences are SGHTA and FQGTGA. Between the trimmed V and J ends, which lost 2 bases and 7 bases, there was a span of 23 bases. CDR3 sequence reads: CASSLGGGRTSMIGELFF. The CDR3 coding sequence is TGTGCCAGCAGCTTAGGGGGAGGTCGGACAAGTATGATCGGGGAGCTGTTTTTT. The variable domain in full, completed from reference TRBV7-3 and TRBJ2-2, reads GAGVSQTPSNKVTEKGKYVELRCDPISGHTALYWYRQSLGQGPEFLIYFQGTGAADDSGLPNDRFFAVRPEGSVSTLKIQRTERGDSAVYLCASSLGGGRTSMIGELFFGEGSRLTVL.